This is a list of T cell receptor beta chains from one sample in a study of cytomegalovirus exposure and HLA in healthy donors. Some clones are missing from TCRdb's copy, which holds only in-frame ones; the method was immunoSEQ multiplex PCR. Among 150,000 to 180,000 clones listed, about 86% were seen once. Sequences were obtained from PBMCs. These receptors all come from a human donor in good health. CDR3s include the opening cysteine and the closing phenylalanine or tryptophan. A D gene is named only where the DNA matches it firmly. Rows may omit the clone size; those that give it use once, few, many or a size class.

>16|TRBD2|TRBJ2-5|TRBV27|.
CASSSGLAGIQETQYF
TGTGCCAGCAGTTCCGGACTAGCGGGCATCCAAGAGACCCAGTACTTC
>14|.|TRBJ1-3|TRBV29-1|medium-sized
CSVEGAGEANTIYF
TGCAGCGTTGAAGGTGCAGGGGAAGCCAACACCATATATTTT
>18|TRBD2|TRBJ2-1|TRBV27|.
CASSSPIRGGISYNEQFF
TGTGCCAGCAGTTCACCTATTCGGGGGGGTATTTCCTACAATGAGCAGTTCTTC
>16|TRBD1|TRBJ1-3|TRBV6-6|.
CASSYTGQGSGNTIYF
TGTGCCAGCAGTTACACGGGACAGGGGAGTGGAAACACCATATATTTT
>15|.|TRBJ1-1|TRBV4-1|.
CASSQEGRENTEAFF
TGCGCCAGCAGCCAAGAGGGCAGGGAGAACACTGAAGCTTTCTTT
>13|.|TRBJ1-2|TRBV28|.
CASSLTGLGGYTF
TGTGCCAGCAGCTTAACAGGGCTAGGTGGCTACACCTTC
>13|TRBD2|TRBJ2-4|TRBV7-9|.
CASSRGLENIQYF
TGTGCCAGCAGCCGGGGACTAGAGAACATTCAGTACTTC
>14|TRBD1|TRBJ1-5|TRBV28|.
CASRIGQGHQPQHF
TGTGCCAGCAGAATCGGACAGGGCCATCAGCCCCAGCATTTT
>15|TRBD2|TRBJ2-5|TRBV5-6|.
CASRRVGGLQETQYF
TGTGCCAGCCGCCGCGTGGGGGGGTTGCAAGAGACCCAGTACTTC
>17|TRBD1|TRBJ2-6|TRBV5-1|.
CASSSRQGGSGANVLTF
TGCGCCAGCAGCTCCCGACAGGGCGGCTCTGGGGCCAACGTCCTGACTTTC
>15|.|TRBJ2-3|TRBV11-2|once
CASSPGEGVADTQYF
TGTGCCAGCAGTCCGGGGGAAGGGGTGGCAGATACGCAGTATTTT
>15|TRBD1|TRBJ2-3|TRBV19|once
CASKTGTASTDTQYF
TGTGCCAGTAAAACCGGGACAGCTAGCACAGATACGCAGTATTTT
>17|TRBD1|TRBJ2-2|TRBV30|.
CAWSGGRGSPNTGELFF
TGTGCCTGGAGTGGGGGCAGGGGGTCCCCGAACACCGGGGAGCTGTTTTTT
>15|.|TRBJ1-5|TRBV28|once
CASSLSGVGNQPQHF
TGTGCCAGCAGTTTGTCAGGGGTTGGTAATCAGCCCCAGCATTTT
>21|TRBD2|TRBJ2-1|TRBV7-3|.
CASSLSSAGGPVFSSYNEQFF
TGTGCCAGCAGCTTATCTTCAGCGGGAGGCCCTGTTTTTAGCTCCTACAATGAGCAGTTCTTC
>14|TRBD1|TRBJ2-5|TRBV15|.
CATIADRGQETQYF
TGTGCCACCATCGCGGACAGGGGCCAAGAGACCCAGTACTTC
>16|TRBD1|TRBJ1-6|TRBV6-6|.
CASSYGGTGVGSPLHF
TGTGCCAGCAGTTACGGGGGGACAGGGGTAGGTTCACCCCTCCACTTT
>15|.|TRBJ2-2|TRBV13|.
CASSLGQWGAGELFF
TGTGCCAGCAGCTTAGGCCAATGGGGGGCCGGGGAGCTGTTTTTT
>13|.|TRBJ1-1|TRBV10-3|.
CAIRLTGNTEAFF
TGTGCCATCAGATTGACAGGTAACACTGAAGCTTTCTTT
>14|.|TRBJ1-1|TRBV7-2|.
CASSLGGGNTEAFF
TGTGCCAGCAGCTTAGGAGGTGGGAACACTGAAGCTTTCTTT
>18|TRBD2|TRBJ2-7|TRBV7-6|.
CASSQRGDTTLGSYEQYF
TGTGCCAGCAGCCAGCGGGGGGACACGACATTGGGGTCCTACGAGCAGTACTTC
>14|TRBD1|TRBJ2-7|TRBV15|.
CATSSPQQGYEQYF
TGTGCCACCAGCAGTCCCCAACAGGGGTACGAGCAGTACTTC
>13|TRBD1|TRBJ1-1|TRBV29-1|.
CSVDRGQGTEAFF
TGCAGCGTTGATCGGGGACAGGGCACTGAAGCTTTCTTT
>11|.|TRBJ2-7|TRBV5-1|.
CASSRGNEQYF
TGCGCCAGCAGTCGGGGGAACGAGCAGTACTTC
>14|TRBD1|TRBJ1-1|TRBV18|.
CASSTGQGHTEAFF
TGTGCCAGCTCGACGGGACAGGGACACACTGAAGCTTTCTTT
>15|TRBD1|TRBJ2-5|TRBV5-1|.
CASSLGGTGRKTQYF
TGCGCCAGCAGCTTGGGAGGGACAGGGCGGAAGACCCAGTACTTC
>15|.|TRBJ2-1|TRBV5-1|once
CASSLGGVIYNEQFF
TGCGCCAGCAGCTTGGGCGGGGTAATTTACAATGAGCAGTTCTTC
>16|TRBD1|TRBJ1-5|TRBV5-8|.
CASTSEGGQSNQPQHF
TGTGCCAGCACCTCCGAGGGGGGACAGAGCAATCAGCCCCAGCATTTT
>12|.|TRBJ1-1|TRBV7-8|.
CASSPTRAEAFF
TGTGCCAGCAGCCCCACCAGGGCTGAAGCTTTCTTT
>15|TRBD1|TRBJ1-3|TRBV18|.
CASSTAPRQGNTIYF
TGTGCCAGCTCCACGGCCCCAAGACAGGGGAACACCATATATTTT
>15|.|TRBJ2-6|TRBV6-5|.
CASRTESSGANVLTF
TGTGCCAGCAGGACAGAGAGCTCTGGGGCCAACGTCCTGACTTTC
>13|TRBD1|TRBJ1-1|TRBV13|.
CASSPRTDRGAFF
TGTGCCAGCAGCCCGCGGACAGACAGGGGAGCTTTCTTT
>14|TRBD1|TRBJ2-2|TRBV6-6|.
CASRRTGGTGELFF
TGTGCCAGCAGAAGGACAGGGGGCACCGGGGAGCTGTTTTTT
>13|.|TRBJ2-1|TRBV6-5|.
CASSYDPGNEQFF
TGTGCCAGCAGTTACGACCCGGGGAATGAGCAGTTCTTC
>15|TRBD1|TRBJ2-6|TRBV6-5|.
CASSSPRQGRNVLTF
TGTGCCAGCAGTTCCCCCCGACAGGGGCGCAACGTCCTGACTTTC
>18|.|TRBJ2-1|TRBV30|once
CAWSVLRIEKLANPGQFF
TGTGCCTGGAGTGTACTTCGAATTGAGAAACTAGCTAACCCCGGGCAGTTCTTC
>15|.|TRBJ2-2|TRBV9|.
CASSPRRLTTGELFF
TGTGCCAGCAGCCCCAGAAGACTTACCACCGGGGAGCTGTTTTTT
>11|.|TRBJ2-7|TRBV20-1|.
CSATDTYEQYF
TGCAGTGCTACGGACACCTACGAGCAGTACTTC
>14|.|TRBJ1-5|TRBV4-1|.
CASSQAGSNQPQHF
TGCGCCAGCAGCCAAGCGGGGAGCAATCAGCCCCAGCATTTT
>13|.|TRBJ1-4|TRBV6-5|.
CASSSGQTGKLFF
TGTGCCAGCAGCTCAGGACAGACGGGAAAACTGTTTTTT
>16|TRBD1|TRBJ1-2|TRBV28|.
CASTPPRTGGMYGYTF
TGTGCCAGCACCCCCCCCCGGACAGGGGGTATGTATGGCTACACCTTC
>15|TRBD2|TRBJ2-1|TRBV5-1|.
CASTQMAGANNEQFF
TGCGCCAGCACCCAAATGGCGGGAGCGAACAATGAGCAGTTCTTC
>12|.|TRBJ2-3|TRBV7-2|.
CASSSPLITQYF
TGTGCCAGCAGCTCCCCACTCATAACGCAGTATTTT